Following are 28 T cell receptor beta chains from one sample sequenced in a study of blood T cell repertoires in COVID-19. TCRdb keeps only in-frame clones here, not all; method: immunoSEQ multiplex PCR. The table records 100,000 or so clones, 80% to 90% of them present only once. The source material was PBMCs or T cells enriched from blood (not recorded which). Every receptor here comes from a woman between 45 and 60 years old who had recovered from COVID-19.

The chain has TRBV5-5 and TRBJ2-1; 13 bases are shared with TRBD2. Germline V gives CDR1 SGHKS, CDR2 YYEKEE (reference sequence). The trim removed 4 bases at V and 2 bases at J, leaving 6 bases unmatched. The CDR3 totals 17 residues. In DNA, the CDR3 is TGTGCCAGCAGCCGGACTAGCGGGAGTATGACCTACAATGAGCAGTTCTTC. Protein sequence: CASSRTSGSMTYNEQFF.

This sequence joins TRBV27 and TRBJ1-6; 10 nucleotides match TRBD1. The CDR3 totals 15 residues. J lost 7 bases, V lost 5 bases, and 5 bases had no gene match. Looked up from germline, CDR1 is MNHEY and CDR2 is SMNVEV (reference sequence). CDR3 sequence (DNA): TGTGCCAGCAGTCTAAAGGGACAGGGGAATTCACCCCTCCACTTT. Translated, it gives CASSLKGQGNSPLHF.

This chain joins TRBV27 and TRBJ2-7; 8 nucleotides agree with TRBD1. Germline V CDR1 and CDR2: MNHEY, SMNVEV (reference sequence). Losses at the gene ends were 2 bases for V and 6 bases for J; bases not matched to a gene: 3. The CDR3 contains 13 residues. The CDR3 protein is CASSLPGQGEQYF. The CDR3 region has the DNA TGTGCCAGCAGTTTACCCGGACAGGGCGAGCAGTACTTC.

V is TRBV6-6 and J is TRBJ1-6; no definite D call. Trimming cost V 6 bases and J 8 bases, with 8 bases left between them. Germline CDR1 MNHNY, CDR2 SVGAGI (reference sequence). CDR3 length equals 12 residues. CDR3 sequence: CASSNSYSPLHF. The CDR3 DNA is TGTGCCAGCAGCAACAGTTATTCACCCCTCCACTTT.

The V and J genes are TRBV6-5 and TRBJ2-5, with 9 bases identical to TRBD2. V trimming: 6 bases; J trimming: 4 bases; junction bases outside the gene matches: 6. Germline V gives CDR1 MNHEY, CDR2 SVGAGI. The CDR3 length is 14 residues. CDR3 DNA sequence: TGTGCCAGCAGGCCCGGGACTAGCCTAGAGACCCAGTACTTC. Its translation: CASRPGTSLETQYF.

This sequence joins TRBV28 and TRBJ2-5, with D maybe TRBD2 (6 bases). Per the germline V gene, CDR1 is MDHEN and CDR2 is SYDVKM. The CDR3 length is 16 residues. V gave up 5 bases and J gave up 2 bases, with 18 bases separating them. The CDR3 DNA sequence: TGTGCCAGCAGTGGCACATCCGCGGGGAATCAAGAGACCCAGTACTTC. It encodes CASSGTSAGNQETQYF.

V gene TRBV5-1 combines with J gene TRBJ2-5; tentative D call: TRBD2 (6 bases). Germline V gene lookup returns CDR1 SGHRS and CDR2 YFSETQ. This CDR3 has 15 residues. Trimming pared 1 base from V and 4 bases from J, leaving 14 bases between. The CDR3 spells CASSLRGEAVETQYF. CDR3 sequence (DNA): TGCGCCAGCAGCTTGCGCGGGGAGGCTGTAGAGACCCAGTACTTC. Full variable domain (remainder filled in from reference TRBV5-1 and TRBJ2-5): KAGVTQTPRYLIKTRGQQVTLSCSPISGHRSVSWYQQTPGQGLQFLFEYFSETQRNKGNFPGRFSGRQFSNSRSEMNVSTLELGDSALYLCASSLRGEAVETQYFGPGTRLLVL.

The chain employs TRBV4-1 and TRBJ2-1, with 9 bases that match TRBD2. The CDR3 runs to 18 residues. Germline trimming cut 1 base from V and 8 bases from J; bases unmatched to any gene: 15. From germline, CDR1 is MGHRA and CDR2 YSYEKL. CDR3 DNA sequence: TGCGCCAGCAGCCAAGCCCTCCTGCCGCGGGGGGGCGTTTATGAGCAGTTCTTC. Its translation: CASSQALLPRGGVYEQFF.

The rearrangement uses TRBV27 and TRBJ1-1; 7 bases are shared with TRBD1. Germline V gene lookup returns CDR1 MNHEY and CDR2 SMNVEV (reference sequence). CDR3 length: 16 residues. V lost 2 bases and J lost 4; bases outside the gene matches: 10. In DNA, the CDR3 is TGTGCCAGCAGTTTAAAGCAGGGGGGTTCCAGCACTGAAGCTTTCTTT. Translation: CASSLKQGGSSTEAFF.

In its sample, this clone was seen once. V gene TRBV30 combines with J gene TRBJ1-1; TRBD1 agrees at 8 bases. Per the germline V gene, CDR1 is GTSNPN and CDR2 is SVGIG (reference sequence). V lost 5 bases to trimming and J lost 1 base; unmatched junction nucleotides: 0. There are 12 residues in the CDR3. The CDR3 DNA reads as TGTGCCTGGGGGACAGGGAACACTGAAGCTTTCTTT. This gives the protein CAWGTGNTEAFF.

In nucleotides, the CDR3 is TGCAGTGGTCGGGATAACACTGAAGCTTTCTTT. Encoded protein: CSGRDNTEAFF. The chain couples TRBV20-1 to TRBJ1-1, with unresolved D. Trimming cost V 7 bases and J 2 bases, with 8 bases left between them. CDR1 and CDR2 (germline): DFQATT, SNEGSKA (reference sequence). The CDR3 runs to 11 residues.

This clone occurred once. The V and J genes are TRBV27 and TRBJ2-1; D is uncertain. This CDR3 region has 11 residues. Germline V gene data show CDR1 as MNHEY and CDR2 as SMNVEV (reference sequence). Deletions cut 3 bases from V and 5 bases from J, with 2 bases between. The DNA of the CDR3 is TGTGCCAGCAGTTTTAACAATGAGCAGTTCTTC. It translates to CASSFNNEQFF.

The chain uses TRBV27 and TRBJ2-1; 13 bases are shared with TRBD2. This CDR3 region has 16 residues. With V trimmed by 6 bases and J by 10 bases, 12 bases remained unmatched. The germline CDR1 and CDR2 sequences are MNHEY and SMNVEV (reference sequence). CDR3 in amino acids: CASSTPGTSGAREQFF. DNA for the CDR3: TGTGCCAGCAGCACTCCGGGGACTAGCGGGGCGAGGGAGCAGTTCTTC.

The chain carries TRBV5-1 and TRBJ2-1; D is perhaps TRBD1 (6 bases). With 4 bases removed from V and 0 bases from J, the gap between germline ends came to 17 bases. Per germline, CDR1 SGHRS and CDR2 YFSETQ. This CDR3 comprises 17 residues. CDR3 sequence: CASSPNSGASSYNEQFF. The CDR3 region has the DNA TGCGCCAGCAGCCCAAACTCAGGGGCTAGCTCCTACAATGAGCAGTTCTTC.

For this clone: Without the conserved terminal phenylalanine or tryptophan, this CDR3 likely stems from a read error. The DNA is left out, because the CDR3 cannot be placed on it with certainty; the CDR3 is given as TCRdb lists it. The rearrangement links TRBV12-3 or TRBV12-4 to TRBJ2-7; the tabulated D call, TRBD2, remains unverified against the DNA. The CDR3 has 12 residues if both end residues are counted. The chain's CDR3 is CASTLGAGGLSL.

In this sample, this clone turned up once. The V gene is TRBV5-1, the J gene TRBJ2-5, with a weak D call TRBD1 (7 bases). V was pared by 7 bases and J by 2 bases, with 12 bases between. The CDR3 loop spans 13 amino acids. Germline V gene sequence: CDR1 SGHRS, CDR2 YFSETQ. The CDR3 reads CASSRGTQETQYF. The CDR3 DNA follows: TGCGCCAGCTCCAGGGGGACTCAAGAGACCCAGTACTTC. The entire variable domain, with the rest obtained from reference TRBV5-1 and TRBJ2-5, is as follows: KAGVTQTPRYLIKTRGQQVTLSCSPISGHRSVSWYQQTPGQGLQFLFEYFSETQRNKGNFPGRFSGRQFSNSRSEMNVSTLELGDSALYLCASSRGTQETQYFGPGTRLLVL.

CDR3 sequence: CATSDRGQSRPQHF. As DNA, the CDR3 is TGTGCCACGAGCGACAGGGGGCAATCACGGCCCCAGCATTTT. This chain connects TRBV24-1 to TRBJ1-5, with TRBD1 identical over 10 bases. The CDR3 is 14 residues long. With 10 bases clipped from V and 9 bases from J, the junction kept 11 bases outside the gene matches. Germline lookup yields CDR1 KGHDR and CDR2 SFDVKD.

The V call is TRBV2, the J call TRBJ2-7, with TRBD1 matching over 10 bases. Germline V gives CDR1 SNHLY, CDR2 FYNNEI. The J segment lost 4 bases and the V segment lost 7 bases, leaving 7 bases of the junction unmatched. This CDR3 is 14 amino acids long. The CDR3 bases are TGTGCCAGCAATCCGGGACAGGGGATATACGAGCAGTACTTC. This encodes CASNPGQGIYEQYF.

CDR3 sequence (DNA): TGTGCCTGGAGTGACGCTCTGGACAGGGTATATGAAAAACTGTTTTTT. This codes for CAWSDALDRVYEKLFF. V is TRBV30 and J is TRBJ1-4; 8 bases fit TRBD1. The V gene's germline CDR1 is GTSNPN and CDR2 SVGIG (reference sequence). CDR3 length: 16 amino acids. Trimming at V came to 1 base and at J to 6 bases, leaving 10 bases not matched to a gene.

The rearrangement uses TRBV6-6 and TRBJ1-3, with unresolved D. Per the germline V gene, CDR1 is MNHNY and CDR2 is SVGAGI (reference sequence). CDR3 length: 13 amino acids. The V and J ends lost 5 bases and 0 bases respectively, with 5 bases between them. The CDR3 DNA is TGTGCCAGCAGTCTCTCCTCTGGAAACACCATATATTTT. Its protein is CASSLSSGNTIYF.

The chain has TRBV19 and TRBJ1-5; D unresolved. CDR1 is LNHDA, CDR2 SQIVND, per germline (reference sequence). V lost 3 bases and J lost 9, with 21 bases in between. The CDR3 covers 16 residues. CDR3 region: CASSIKTRSEGAPQHF. Written as DNA, the CDR3 is TGTGCCAGTAGTATCAAGACCAGATCGGAGGGTGCGCCCCAGCATTTT.

The rearrangement joins TRBV7-2 to TRBJ1-1; the D is unclear. CDR1 and CDR2 (germline): SGHTA, FQGNSA. The CDR3 runs 11 residues. V was trimmed by 5 bases and J by 5 bases, leaving 6 bases between them. CDR3 region: CASSPQTEAFF. CDR3 sequence (DNA): TGTGCCAGCAGCCCCCAAACTGAAGCTTTCTTT.

This clone was observed once. The chain employs TRBV30 and TRBJ1-4; D is ambiguous. From germline, CDR1 is GTSNPN and CDR2 SVGIG (reference sequence). V dropped 2 bases and J dropped 4 bases, with 14 bases sitting between them. CDR3 length: 15 amino acids. The CDR3 spells CAWSTLMGVNEKLFF. The CDR3 coding sequence is TGTGCCTGGAGTACTCTGATGGGAGTTAATGAAAAACTGTTTTTT.

The chain combines TRBV9 with TRBJ1-1; 8 bases fit TRBD1. Germline trimming cut 3 bases from V and 3 bases from J; bases unmatched to any gene: 16. Germline V gene lookup returns CDR1 SGDLS and CDR2 YYNGEE. This CDR3 is 18 amino acids long. The CDR3 spells CASSAYTGQVKRDTEAFF. DNA of the CDR3: TGTGCCAGCAGCGCATATACGGGACAGGTTAAGAGGGACACTGAAGCTTTCTTT.

CDR3 loop: CASSQRVTDTQYF. In nucleotides, the CDR3 is TGCGCCAGCAGCCAGCGGGTCACAGATACGCAGTATTTT. The chain links TRBV5-1 to TRBJ2-3, with TRBD2 as a possible D gene (6 bases). Deletions cut 4 bases from V and 2 bases from J, with 8 bases between. Germline V gene sequence: CDR1 SGHRS, CDR2 YFSETQ. The CDR3 covers 13 residues.

The chain has TRBV11-2 and TRBJ2-7; D not certain. Per the germline V gene, CDR1 is SGHAT and CDR2 is FQNNGV. CDR3 length equals 12 residues. V lost 0 bases, J lost 7 bases, and 7 bases lay in between. In DNA form, the CDR3 reads TGTGCCAGCAGCTTAGAACCGAGGGAGCAGTACTTC. Translated, it gives CASSLEPREQYF.

The J gene is TRBJ1-1, the V gene TRBV28; 9 nucleotides match TRBD1. The CDR3 length is 15 residues. V was clipped by 7 bases and J by 5 bases; unmatched bases: 11. CDR1 is MDHEN, CDR2 SYDVKM, per germline. The CDR3 sequence is CASTLSRQGVTEAFF. In nucleotides, the CDR3 is TGTGCCAGCACCTTAAGCCGACAGGGGGTAACTGAAGCTTTCTTT.

This chain joins TRBV29-1 and TRBJ2-3; TRBD2 might be the D (7 bases). Looked up from germline, CDR1 is SQVTM and CDR2 is ANQGSEA. Trimming took off 3 bases at V and 2 bases at J, with 15 bases between the two ends. There are 15 residues in the CDR3. The CDR3 sequence: CSVEGGLAATDTQYF. The CDR3 DNA is TGCAGCGTTGAGGGGGGGCTAGCGGCCACAGATACGCAGTATTTT.